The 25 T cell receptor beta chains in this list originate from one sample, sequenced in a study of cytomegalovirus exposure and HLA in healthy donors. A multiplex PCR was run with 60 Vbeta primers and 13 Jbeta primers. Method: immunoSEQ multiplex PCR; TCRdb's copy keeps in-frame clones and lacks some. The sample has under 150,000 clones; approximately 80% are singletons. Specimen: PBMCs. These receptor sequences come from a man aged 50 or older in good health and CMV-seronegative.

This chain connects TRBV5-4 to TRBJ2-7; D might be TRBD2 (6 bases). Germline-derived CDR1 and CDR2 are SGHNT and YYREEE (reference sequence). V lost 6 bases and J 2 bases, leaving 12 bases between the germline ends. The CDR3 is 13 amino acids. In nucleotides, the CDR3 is TGTGCCAGCACCCCGGCGGGGACCTACGAGCAGTACTTC. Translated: CASTPAGTYEQYF. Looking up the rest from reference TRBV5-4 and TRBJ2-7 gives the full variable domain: ETGVTQSPTHLIKTRGQQVTLRCSSQSGHNTVSWYQQALGQGPQFIFQYYREEENGRGNFPPRFSGLQFPNYSSELNVNALELDDSALYLCASTPAGTYEQYFGPGTRLTVT.

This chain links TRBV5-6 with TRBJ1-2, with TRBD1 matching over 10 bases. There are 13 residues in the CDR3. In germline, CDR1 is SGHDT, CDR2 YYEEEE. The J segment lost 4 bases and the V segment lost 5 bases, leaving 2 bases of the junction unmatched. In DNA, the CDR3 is TGTGCCAGCAGACGGACAGGGGGCTATGGCTACACCTTC. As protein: CASRRTGGYGYTF.

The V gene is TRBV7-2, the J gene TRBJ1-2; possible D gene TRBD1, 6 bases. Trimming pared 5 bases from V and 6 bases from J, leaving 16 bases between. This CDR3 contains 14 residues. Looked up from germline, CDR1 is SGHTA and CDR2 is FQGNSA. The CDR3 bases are TGTGCCAGCAGCCCGGCGGGGGGGGGCGATGGCTACACCTTC. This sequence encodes CASSPAGGGDGYTF. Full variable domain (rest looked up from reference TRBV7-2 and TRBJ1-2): GAGVSQSPSNKVTEKGKDVELRCDPISGHTALYWYRQSLGQGLEFLIYFQGNSAPDKSGLPSDRFSAERTGGSVSTLTIQRTQQEDSAVYLCASSPAGGGDGYTFGSGTRLTVV.

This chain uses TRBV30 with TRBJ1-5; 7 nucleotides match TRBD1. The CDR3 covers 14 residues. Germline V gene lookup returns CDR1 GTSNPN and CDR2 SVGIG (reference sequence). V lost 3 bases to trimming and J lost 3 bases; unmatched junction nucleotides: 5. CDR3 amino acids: CAWSLDRANQPQHF. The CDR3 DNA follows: TGTGCCTGGAGCCTCGACAGGGCCAATCAGCCCCAGCATTTT.

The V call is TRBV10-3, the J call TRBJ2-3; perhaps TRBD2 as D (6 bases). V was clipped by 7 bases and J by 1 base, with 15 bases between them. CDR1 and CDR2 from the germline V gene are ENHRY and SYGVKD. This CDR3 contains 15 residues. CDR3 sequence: CAITRGDLGTDTQYF. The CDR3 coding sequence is TGTGCCATCACCCGCGGGGACCTCGGCACAGATACGCAGTATTTT.

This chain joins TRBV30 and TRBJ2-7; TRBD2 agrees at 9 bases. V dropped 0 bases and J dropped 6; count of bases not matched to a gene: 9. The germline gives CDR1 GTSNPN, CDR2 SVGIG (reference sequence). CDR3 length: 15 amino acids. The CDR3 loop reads CAWSVFGAGGFEQYF. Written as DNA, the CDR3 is TGTGCCTGGAGTGTATTTGGGGCGGGGGGGTTCGAGCAGTACTTC.

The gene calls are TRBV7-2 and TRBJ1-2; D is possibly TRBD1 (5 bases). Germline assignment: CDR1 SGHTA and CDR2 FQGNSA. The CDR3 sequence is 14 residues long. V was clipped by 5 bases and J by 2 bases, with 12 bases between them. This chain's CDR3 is CASSIDSQNYGYTF. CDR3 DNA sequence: TGTGCCAGCAGCATCGACAGCCAGAACTATGGCTACACCTTC.

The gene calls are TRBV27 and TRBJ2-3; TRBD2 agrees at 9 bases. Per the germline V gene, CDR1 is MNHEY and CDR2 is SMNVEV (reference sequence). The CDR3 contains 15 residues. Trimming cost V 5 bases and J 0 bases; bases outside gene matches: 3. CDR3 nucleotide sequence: TGTGCCAGCAGTCCTCTAGCGGGGAGCACAGATACGCAGTATTTT. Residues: CASSPLAGSTDTQYF.

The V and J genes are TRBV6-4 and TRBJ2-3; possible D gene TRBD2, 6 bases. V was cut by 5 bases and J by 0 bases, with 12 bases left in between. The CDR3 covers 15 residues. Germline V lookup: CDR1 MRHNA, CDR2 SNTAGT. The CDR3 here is CASSLQGTSTDTQYF. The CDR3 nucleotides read TGTGCCAGCAGTCTACAAGGGACTAGCACAGATACGCAGTATTTT.

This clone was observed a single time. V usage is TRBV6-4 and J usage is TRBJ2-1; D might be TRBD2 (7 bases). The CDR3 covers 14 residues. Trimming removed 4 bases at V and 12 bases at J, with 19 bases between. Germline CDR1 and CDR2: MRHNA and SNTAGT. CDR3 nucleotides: TGTGCCAGCAGTGCCCTGGGGGGGGGCCAGGGGCAGTTCTTC. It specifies CASSALGGGQGQFF.

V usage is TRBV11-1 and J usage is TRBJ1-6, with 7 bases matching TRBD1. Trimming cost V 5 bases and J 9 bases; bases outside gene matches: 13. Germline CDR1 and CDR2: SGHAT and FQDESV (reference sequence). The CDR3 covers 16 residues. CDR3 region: CASSVDRAHMGSPLHF. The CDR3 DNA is TGTGCCAGCAGCGTCGACAGGGCCCATATGGGTTCACCCCTCCACTTT. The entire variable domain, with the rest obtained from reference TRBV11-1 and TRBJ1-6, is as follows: EAEVAQSPRYKITEKSQAVAFWCDPISGHATLYWYRQILGQGPELLVQFQDESVVDDSQLPKDRFSAERLKGVDSTLKIQPAELGDSAMYLCASSVDRAHMGSPLHFGNGTRLTVT.

For the CDR3, the DNA is TGTGCCAGCAGTGAGATCGCAGGGAACTATGGCTACACCTTC. Its protein product is CASSEIAGNYGYTF. The chain has TRBV6-4 and TRBJ1-2; maybe TRBD1 (5 bases). CDR1 is MRHNA, CDR2 SNTAGT, per germline. The CDR3 runs to 14 residues. V lost 3 bases to trimming and J lost 2 bases, with 10 bases between them.

The DNA of the CDR3 is TGTGCCAGCAGTGAAAACAGGGTCGTCTACGAGCAGTACTTC. Its translation: CASSENRVVYEQYF. The rearrangement joins TRBV6-1 to TRBJ2-7, with D tentatively TRBD1 (6 bases). The CDR3 covers 14 residues. Germline V gene sequence: CDR1 MNHNS, CDR2 SASEGT. V was trimmed by 2 bases and J by 3 bases, leaving 11 bases between them.

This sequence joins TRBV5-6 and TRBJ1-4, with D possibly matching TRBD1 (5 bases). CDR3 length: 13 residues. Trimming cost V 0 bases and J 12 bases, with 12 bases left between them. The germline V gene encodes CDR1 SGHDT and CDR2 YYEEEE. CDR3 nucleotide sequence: TGTGCCAGCAGCTTGGTAGGGGTGCCGGAACTGTTTTTT. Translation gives CASSLVGVPELFF.

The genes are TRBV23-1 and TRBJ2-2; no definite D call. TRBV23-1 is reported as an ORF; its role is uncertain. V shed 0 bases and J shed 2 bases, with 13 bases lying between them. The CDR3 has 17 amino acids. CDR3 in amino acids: CASSQSASDNNTGELFF. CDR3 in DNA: TGCGCCAGCAGTCAATCGGCCTCCGACAACAACACCGGGGAGCTGTTTTTT.

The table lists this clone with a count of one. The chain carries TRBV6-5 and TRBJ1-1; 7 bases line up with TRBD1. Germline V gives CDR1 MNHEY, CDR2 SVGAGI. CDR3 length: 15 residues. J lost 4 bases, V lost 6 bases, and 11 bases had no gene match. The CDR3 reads CASRKTGEVVTEAFF. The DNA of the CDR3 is TGTGCCAGCAGAAAAACAGGGGAGGTGGTCACTGAAGCTTTCTTT.

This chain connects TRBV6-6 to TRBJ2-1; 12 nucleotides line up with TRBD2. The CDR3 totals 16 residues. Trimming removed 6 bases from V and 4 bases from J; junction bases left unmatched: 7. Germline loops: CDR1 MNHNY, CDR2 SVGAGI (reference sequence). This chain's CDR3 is CASRVLAGGTYNEQFF. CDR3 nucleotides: TGTGCCAGCAGAGTACTAGCGGGGGGAACTTACAATGAGCAGTTCTTC.

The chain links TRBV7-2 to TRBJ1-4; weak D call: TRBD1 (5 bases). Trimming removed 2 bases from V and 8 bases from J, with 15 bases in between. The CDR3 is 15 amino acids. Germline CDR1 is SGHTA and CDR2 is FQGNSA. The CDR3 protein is CASSLIVDRPEKLFF. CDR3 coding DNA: TGTGCCAGCAGCTTAATAGTCGACAGACCCGAAAAACTGTTTTTT. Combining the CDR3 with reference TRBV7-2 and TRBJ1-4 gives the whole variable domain GAGVSQSPSNKVTEKGKDVELRCDPISGHTALYWYRQSLGQGLEFLIYFQGNSAPDKSGLPSDRFSAERTGGSVSTLTIQRTQQEDSAVYLCASSLIVDRPEKLFFGSGTQLSVL.

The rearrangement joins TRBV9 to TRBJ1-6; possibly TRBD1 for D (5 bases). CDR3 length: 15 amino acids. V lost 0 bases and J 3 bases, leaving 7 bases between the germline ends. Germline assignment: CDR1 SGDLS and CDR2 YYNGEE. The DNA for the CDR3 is TGTGCCAGCAGCGTAGTCGGGGGCTATAATTCACCCCTCCACTTT. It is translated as CASSVVGGYNSPLHF.

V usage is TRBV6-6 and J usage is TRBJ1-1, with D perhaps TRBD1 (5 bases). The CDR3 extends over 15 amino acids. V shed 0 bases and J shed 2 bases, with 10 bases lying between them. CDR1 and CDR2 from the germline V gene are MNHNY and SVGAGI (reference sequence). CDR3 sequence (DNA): TGTGCCAGCAGTTACTCGGGGGGTAGTAACACTGAAGCTTTCTTT. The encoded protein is CASSYSGGSNTEAFF.

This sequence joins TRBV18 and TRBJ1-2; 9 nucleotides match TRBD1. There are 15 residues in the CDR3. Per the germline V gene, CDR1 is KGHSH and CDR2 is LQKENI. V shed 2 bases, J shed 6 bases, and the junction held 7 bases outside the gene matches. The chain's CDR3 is CASSPRQGVTDGYTF. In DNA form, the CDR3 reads TGTGCCAGCTCACCAAGACAGGGGGTTACGGATGGCTACACCTTC.

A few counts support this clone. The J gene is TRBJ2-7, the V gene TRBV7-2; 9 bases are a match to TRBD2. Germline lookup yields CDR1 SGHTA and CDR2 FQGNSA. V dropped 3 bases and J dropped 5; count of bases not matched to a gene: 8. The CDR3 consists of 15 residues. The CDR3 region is CASSFLSGGFNEQYF. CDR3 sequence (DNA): TGTGCCAGCAGCTTCCTGAGCGGGGGGTTTAACGAGCAGTACTTC.

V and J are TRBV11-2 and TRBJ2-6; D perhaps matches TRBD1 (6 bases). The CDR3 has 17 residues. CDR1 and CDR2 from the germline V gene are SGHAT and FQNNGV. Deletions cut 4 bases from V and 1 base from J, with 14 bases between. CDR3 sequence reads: CASSWGQGMSGANVLTF. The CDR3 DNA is TGTGCCAGCAGCTGGGGCCAGGGGATGTCTGGGGCCAACGTCCTGACTTTC.

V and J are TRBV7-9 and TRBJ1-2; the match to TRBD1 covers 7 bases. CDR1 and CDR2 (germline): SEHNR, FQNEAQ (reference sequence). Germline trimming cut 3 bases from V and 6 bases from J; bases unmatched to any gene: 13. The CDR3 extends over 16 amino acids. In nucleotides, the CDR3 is TGTGCCAGCAGCTTTAGAGGGCTCGGCCAGGGGGATGGCTACACCTTC. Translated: CASSFRGLGQGDGYTF. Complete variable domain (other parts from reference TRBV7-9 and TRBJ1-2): DTGVSQNPRHKITKRGQNVTFRCDPISEHNRLYWYRQTLGQGPEFLTYFQNEAQLEKSRLLSDRFSAERPKGSFSTLEIQRTEQGDSAMYLCASSFRGLGQGDGYTFGSGTRLTVV.

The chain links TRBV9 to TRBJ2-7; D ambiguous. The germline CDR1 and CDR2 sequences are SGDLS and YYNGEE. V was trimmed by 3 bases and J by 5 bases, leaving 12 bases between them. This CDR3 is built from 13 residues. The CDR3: CASSGPSRNEQYF. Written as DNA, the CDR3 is TGTGCCAGCAGCGGTCCCTCGCGCAACGAGCAGTACTTC.